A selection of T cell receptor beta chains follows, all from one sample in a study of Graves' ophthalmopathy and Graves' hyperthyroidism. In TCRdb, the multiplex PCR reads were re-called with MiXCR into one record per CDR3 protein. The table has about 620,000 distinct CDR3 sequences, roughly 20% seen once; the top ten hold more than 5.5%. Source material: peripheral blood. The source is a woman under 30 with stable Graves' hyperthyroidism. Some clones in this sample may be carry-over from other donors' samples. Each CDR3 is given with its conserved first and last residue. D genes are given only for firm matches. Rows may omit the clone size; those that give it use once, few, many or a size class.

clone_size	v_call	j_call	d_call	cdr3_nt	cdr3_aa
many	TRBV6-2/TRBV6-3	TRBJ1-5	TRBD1	TGTGCCAGCAGTAGCTGGACAGGTACGGATCAGCCCCAGCATTTT	CASSSWTGTDQPQHF
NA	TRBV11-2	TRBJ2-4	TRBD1	TGTGCCAGCAGCCACTTTGGGGACAGGGGCCTCGAGCCCAAAAACATTCAGTACTTC	CASSHFGDRGLEPKNIQYF
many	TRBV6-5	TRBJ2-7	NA	TGTGCCAGCAATCCGGGACCGGCCGCTATCGAGCAGTACTTC	CASNPGPAAIEQYF
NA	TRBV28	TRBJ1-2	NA	TGTGCCAGCAGTTTTAGTCTCTATGGCTACACCTTC	CASSFSLYGYTF
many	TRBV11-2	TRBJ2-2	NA	TGTGCCAGCAGCTTTTTTCGGGGCGGGGAGCTGTTTTTT	CASSFFRGGELFF
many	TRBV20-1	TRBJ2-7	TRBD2	TGCAGTGCTAGAGATATTCTCTCTAGCGGGAGTTCCGGTGGCTACGAGCAGTACTTC	CSARDILSSGSSGGYEQYF
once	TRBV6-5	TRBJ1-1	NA	TGTGCCAGCAGTTACGGAGCCGACACTGAAGCTTTCTTT	CASSYGADTEAFF
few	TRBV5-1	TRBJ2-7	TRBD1	TGCGCCAGCAGCCCCAGAGTTCTCGGGAAGCGGGACAGGGGTTACGAGCAGTACTTC	CASSPRVLGKRDRGYEQYF
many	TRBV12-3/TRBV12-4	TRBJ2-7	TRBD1	TGTGCCAGCAGTTTAACAGGGGTCGAGCAGTACTTC	CASSLTGVEQYF
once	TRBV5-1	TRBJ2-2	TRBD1	TGCGCCAGCAGCAGGGGGCGCGGCACCGGGGAGCTGTTTTTT	CASSRGRGTGELFF
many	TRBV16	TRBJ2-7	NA	TGTGCCAGCAGCCAATCCTCCGGTTTCGGGCACGAGCAGTACTTC	CASSQSSGFGHEQYF
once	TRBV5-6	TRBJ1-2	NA	TGTGCCAGTACCCCTGTCCGGGACCGGCATTATGGCTACACCTTC	CASTPVRDRHYGYTF
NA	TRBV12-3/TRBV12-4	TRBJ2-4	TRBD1	TGTGCCAGCAGGCCCCGGGACAGGGGCCTAGCCAAAAACATTCAGTACTTC	CASRPRDRGLAKNIQYF